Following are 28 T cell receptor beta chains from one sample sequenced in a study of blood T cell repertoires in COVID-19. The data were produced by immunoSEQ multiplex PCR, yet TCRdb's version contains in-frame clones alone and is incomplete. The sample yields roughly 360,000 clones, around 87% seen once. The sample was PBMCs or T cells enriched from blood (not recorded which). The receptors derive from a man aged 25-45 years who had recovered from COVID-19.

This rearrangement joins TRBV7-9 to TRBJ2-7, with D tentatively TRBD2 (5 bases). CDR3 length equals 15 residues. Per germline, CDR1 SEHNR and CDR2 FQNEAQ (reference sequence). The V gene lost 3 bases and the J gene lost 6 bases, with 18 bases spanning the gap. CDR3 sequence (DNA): TGTGCCAGCAGCTTTCGACTGGGAGAAACTGGCGAGCAGTACTTC. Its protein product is CASSFRLGETGEQYF.

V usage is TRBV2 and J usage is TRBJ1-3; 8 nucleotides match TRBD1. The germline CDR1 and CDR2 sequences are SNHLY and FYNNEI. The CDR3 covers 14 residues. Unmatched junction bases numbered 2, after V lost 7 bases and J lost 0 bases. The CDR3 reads CASTDRGSGNTIYF. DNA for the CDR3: TGTGCCAGCACCGACAGGGGCTCTGGAAACACCATATATTTT.

The CDR3 nucleotides are TGTGCCAGCAGCCCCACGGCGGCTGAAGCTTTCTTT. It is translated as CASSPTAAEAFF. This chain links TRBV7-9 with TRBJ1-1; D is uncertain. The germline V gene has CDR1 SEHNR and CDR2 FQNEAQ (reference sequence). The CDR3 runs 12 residues. The V end lost 5 bases, the J end lost 6 bases, and 10 bases lay between the germline ends.

The CDR3 DNA is TGTGCCAGCAGCTCGGGGGGCACTGAAGCTTTCTTT. Its translation: CASSSGGTEAFF. The V and J genes are TRBV7-9 and TRBJ1-1; maybe TRBD1 (5 bases). The CDR3 is 12 amino acids. V gave up 4 bases and J gave up 4 bases, with 7 bases separating them. The germline CDR1 and CDR2 sequences are SEHNR and FQNEAQ (reference sequence). Full variable domain (rest looked up from reference TRBV7-9 and TRBJ1-1): DTGVSQNPRHKITKRGQNVTFRCDPISEHNRLYWYRQTLGQGPEFLTYFQNEAQLEKSRLLSDRFSAERPKGSFSTLEIQRTEQGDSAMYLCASSSGGTEAFFGQGTRLTVV.

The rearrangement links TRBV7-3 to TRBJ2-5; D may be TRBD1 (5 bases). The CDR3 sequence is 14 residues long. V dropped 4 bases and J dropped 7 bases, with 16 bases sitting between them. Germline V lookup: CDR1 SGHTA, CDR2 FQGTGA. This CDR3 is CASSSTVPYGTQYF. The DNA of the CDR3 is TGTGCCAGCAGCTCGACAGTCCCTTATGGGACCCAGTACTTC.

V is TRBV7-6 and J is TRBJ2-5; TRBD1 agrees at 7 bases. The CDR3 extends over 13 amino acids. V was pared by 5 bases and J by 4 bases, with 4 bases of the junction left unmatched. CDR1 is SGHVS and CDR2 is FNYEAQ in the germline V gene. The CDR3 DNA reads TGTGCCAGCAGCGTGACAGGGAGAGAGACCCAGTACTTC. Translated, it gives CASSVTGRETQYF. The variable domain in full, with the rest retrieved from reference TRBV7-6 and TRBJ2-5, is GAGVSQSPRYKVTKRGQDVALRCDPISGHVSLYWYRQALGQGPEFLTYFNYEAQQDKSGLPNDRFSAERPEGSISTLTIQRTEQRDSAMYRCASSVTGRETQYFGPGTRLLVL.

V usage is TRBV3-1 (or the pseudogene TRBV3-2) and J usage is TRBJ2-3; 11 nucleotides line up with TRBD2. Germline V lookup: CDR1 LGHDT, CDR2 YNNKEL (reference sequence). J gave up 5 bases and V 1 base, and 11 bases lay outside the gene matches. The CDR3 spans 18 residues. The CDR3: CASSQVPTLAGEGDTQYF. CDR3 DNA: TGTGCCAGCAGCCAAGTACCAACACTAGCGGGGGAGGGAGATACGCAGTATTTT.

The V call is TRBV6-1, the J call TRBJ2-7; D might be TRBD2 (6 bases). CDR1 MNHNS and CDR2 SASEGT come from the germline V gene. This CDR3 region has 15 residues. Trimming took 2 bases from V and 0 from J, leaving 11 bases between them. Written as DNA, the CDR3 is TGTGCCAGCAGTGAATGGGCCGGGAGCTCCTACGAGCAGTACTTC. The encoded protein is CASSEWAGSSYEQYF.

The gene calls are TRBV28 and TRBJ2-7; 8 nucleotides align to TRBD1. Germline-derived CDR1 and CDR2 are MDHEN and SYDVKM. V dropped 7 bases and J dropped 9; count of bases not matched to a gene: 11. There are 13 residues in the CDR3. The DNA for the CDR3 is TGTGCCAGCAAAACAGGGGGTACCGGAAGGCAGTACTTC. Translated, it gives CASKTGGTGRQYF.

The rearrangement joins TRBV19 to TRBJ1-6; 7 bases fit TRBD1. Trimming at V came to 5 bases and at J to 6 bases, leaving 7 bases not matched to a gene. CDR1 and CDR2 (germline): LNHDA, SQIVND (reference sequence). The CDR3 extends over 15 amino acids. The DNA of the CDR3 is TGTGCCAGTAGTCCTCCGGGACAGACTAATTCACCCCTCCACTTT. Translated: CASSPPGQTNSPLHF.

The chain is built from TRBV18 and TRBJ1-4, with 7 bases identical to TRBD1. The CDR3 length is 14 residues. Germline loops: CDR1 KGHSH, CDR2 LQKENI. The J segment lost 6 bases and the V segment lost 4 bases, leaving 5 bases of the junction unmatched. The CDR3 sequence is CASSRRDSDEKLFF. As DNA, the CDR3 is TGTGCCAGCTCACGCCGGGACAGTGATGAAAAACTGTTTTTT. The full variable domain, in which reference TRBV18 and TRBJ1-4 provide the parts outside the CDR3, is NAGVMQNPRHLVRRRGQEARLRCSPMKGHSHVYWYRQLPEEGLKFMVYLQKENIIDESGMPKERFSAEFPKEGPSILRIQQVVRGDSAAYFCASSRRDSDEKLFFGSGTQLSVL.

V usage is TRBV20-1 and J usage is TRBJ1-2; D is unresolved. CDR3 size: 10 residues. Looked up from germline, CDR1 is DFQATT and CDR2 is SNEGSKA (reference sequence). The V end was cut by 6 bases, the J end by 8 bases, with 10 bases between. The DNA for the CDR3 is TGCAGTGCCCCGACGAGGGGCTACACCTTC. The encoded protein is CSAPTRGYTF.

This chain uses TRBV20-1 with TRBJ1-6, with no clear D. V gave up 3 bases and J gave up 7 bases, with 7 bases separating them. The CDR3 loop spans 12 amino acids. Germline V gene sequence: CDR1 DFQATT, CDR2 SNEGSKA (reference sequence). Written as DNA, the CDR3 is TGCAGTGCTAGTAACGAGAATTCACCCCTCCACTTT. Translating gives CSASNENSPLHF.

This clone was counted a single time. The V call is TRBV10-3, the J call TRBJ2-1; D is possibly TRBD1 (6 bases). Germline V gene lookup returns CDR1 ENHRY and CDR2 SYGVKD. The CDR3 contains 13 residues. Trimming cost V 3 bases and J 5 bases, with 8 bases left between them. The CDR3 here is CAISDRGDNEQFF. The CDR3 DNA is TGTGCCATCAGTGACAGGGGTGACAATGAGCAGTTCTTC.

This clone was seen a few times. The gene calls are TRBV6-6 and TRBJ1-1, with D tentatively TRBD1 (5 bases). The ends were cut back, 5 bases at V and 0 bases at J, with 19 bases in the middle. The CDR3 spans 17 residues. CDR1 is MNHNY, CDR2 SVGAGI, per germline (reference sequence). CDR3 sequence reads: CASSPVVAGHMNTEAFF. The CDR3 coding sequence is TGTGCCAGCAGTCCGGTAGTAGCAGGACATATGAACACTGAAGCTTTCTTT.

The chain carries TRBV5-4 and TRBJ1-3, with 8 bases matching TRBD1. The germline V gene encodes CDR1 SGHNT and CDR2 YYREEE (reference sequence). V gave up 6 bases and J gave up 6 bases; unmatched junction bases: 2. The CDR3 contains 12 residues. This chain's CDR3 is CASTGGENTIYF. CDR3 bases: TGTGCCAGCACAGGGGGCGAAAACACCATATATTTT.

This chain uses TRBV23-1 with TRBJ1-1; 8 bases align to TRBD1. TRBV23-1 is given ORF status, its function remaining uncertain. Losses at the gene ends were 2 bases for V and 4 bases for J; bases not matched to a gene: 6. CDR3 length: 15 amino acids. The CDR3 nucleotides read TGCGCCAGCAGTCAACGGACAGGGCAACGCACTGAAGCTTTCTTT. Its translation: CASSQRTGQRTEAFF.

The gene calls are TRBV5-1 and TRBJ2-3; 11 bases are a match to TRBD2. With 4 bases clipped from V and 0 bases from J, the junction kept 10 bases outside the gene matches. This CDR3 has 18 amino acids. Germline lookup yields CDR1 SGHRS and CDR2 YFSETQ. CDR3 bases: TGCGCCAGCAGCGTGGGACTAGCGGTACCAAGTAGCACAGATACGCAGTATTTT. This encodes CASSVGLAVPSSTDTQYF.

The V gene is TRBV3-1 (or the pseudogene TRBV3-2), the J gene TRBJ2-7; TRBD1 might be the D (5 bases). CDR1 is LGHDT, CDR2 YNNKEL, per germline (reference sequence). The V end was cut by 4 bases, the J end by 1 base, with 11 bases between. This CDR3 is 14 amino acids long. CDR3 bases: TGTGCCAGCAGCCTAGGGGCCAATTCCTACGAGCAGTACTTC. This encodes CASSLGANSYEQYF.

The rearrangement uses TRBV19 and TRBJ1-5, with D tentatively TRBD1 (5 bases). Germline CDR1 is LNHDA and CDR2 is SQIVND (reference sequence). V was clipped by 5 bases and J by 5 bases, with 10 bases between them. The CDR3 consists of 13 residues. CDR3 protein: CASSWGRDQPQHF. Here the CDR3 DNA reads TGTGCCAGTAGTTGGGGCAGGGATCAGCCCCAGCATTTT.

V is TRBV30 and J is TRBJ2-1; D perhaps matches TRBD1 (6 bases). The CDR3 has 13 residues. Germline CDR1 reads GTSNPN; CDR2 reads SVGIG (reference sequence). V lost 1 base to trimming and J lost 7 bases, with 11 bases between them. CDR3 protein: CAWSGGQENEQFF. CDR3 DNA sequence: TGTGCCTGGAGTGGGGGACAAGAAAATGAGCAGTTCTTC.

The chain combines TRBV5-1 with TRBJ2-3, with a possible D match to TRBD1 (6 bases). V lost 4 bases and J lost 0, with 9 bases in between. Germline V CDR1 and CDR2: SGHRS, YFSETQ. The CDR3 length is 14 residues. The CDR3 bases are TGCGCCAGCAGCGTGACAGGTAGCACAGATACGCAGTATTTT. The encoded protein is CASSVTGSTDTQYF.

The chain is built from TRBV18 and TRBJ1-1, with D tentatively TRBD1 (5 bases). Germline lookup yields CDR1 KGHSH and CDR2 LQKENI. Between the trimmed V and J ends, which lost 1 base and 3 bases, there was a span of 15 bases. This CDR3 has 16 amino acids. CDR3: CASSPRAGRDDTEAFF. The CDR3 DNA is TGTGCCAGCTCACCACGAGCAGGGCGGGACGACACTGAAGCTTTCTTT.

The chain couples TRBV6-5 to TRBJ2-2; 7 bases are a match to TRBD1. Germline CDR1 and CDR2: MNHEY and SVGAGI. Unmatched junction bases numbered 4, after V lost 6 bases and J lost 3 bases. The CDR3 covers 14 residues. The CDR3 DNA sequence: TGTGCCAGCAGCGAGACAGGGCACACCGGGGAGCTGTTTTTT. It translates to CASSETGHTGELFF.

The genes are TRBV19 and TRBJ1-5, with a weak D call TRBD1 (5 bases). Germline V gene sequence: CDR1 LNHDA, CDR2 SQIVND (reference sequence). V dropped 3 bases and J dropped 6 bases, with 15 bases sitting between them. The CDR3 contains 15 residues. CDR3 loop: CASSMSRGSSQPQHF. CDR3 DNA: TGTGCCAGTAGTATGAGTAGGGGCTCAAGTCAGCCCCAGCATTTT.

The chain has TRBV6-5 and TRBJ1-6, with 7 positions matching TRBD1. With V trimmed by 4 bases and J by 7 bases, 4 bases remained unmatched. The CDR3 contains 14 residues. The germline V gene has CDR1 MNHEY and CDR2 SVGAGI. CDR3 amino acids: CASSLTGTNSPLHF. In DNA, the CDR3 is TGTGCCAGCAGTTTGACAGGGACAAATTCACCCCTCCACTTT.

The CDR3 loop reads CASSDRGGQGNSPLHF. CDR3 bases: TGTGCCAGCAGCGACCGCGGGGGACAGGGGAATTCACCCCTCCACTTT. The chain uses TRBV9 and TRBJ1-6; TRBD1 matches 10 bases. Germline assignment: CDR1 SGDLS and CDR2 YYNGEE. The CDR3 length is 16 residues. Trimming took 3 bases from V and 7 from J; bases not matched to a gene: 7.

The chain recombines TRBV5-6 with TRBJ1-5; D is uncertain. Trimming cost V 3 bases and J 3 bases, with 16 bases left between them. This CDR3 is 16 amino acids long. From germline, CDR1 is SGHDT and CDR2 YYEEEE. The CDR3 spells CASSSTGRGYNQPQHF. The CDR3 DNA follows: TGTGCCAGCAGCTCCACCGGTAGAGGCTACAATCAGCCCCAGCATTTT. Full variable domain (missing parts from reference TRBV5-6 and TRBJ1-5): DAGVTQSPTHLIKTRGQQVTLRCSPKSGHDTVSWYQQALGQGPQFIFQYYEEEERQRGNFPDRFSGHQFPNYSSELNVNALLLGDSALYLCASSSTGRGYNQPQHFGDGTRLSIL.